What follows are 22 T cell receptor beta chains derived from one specimen sequenced in a study of blood T cell repertoires in COVID-19. Generated by immunoSEQ multiplex PCR, the TCRdb table keeps only in-frame clones and is missing some. Here the sample spans around 130,000 clones, over 70% being singletons. The source material was peripheral blood. Receptors were obtained from a man aged 60-69 years with active or convalescent COVID-19.

This sequence joins TRBV11-3 and TRBJ2-1; 7 bases align to TRBD1. V was pared by 4 bases and J by 8 bases, with 5 bases of the junction left unmatched. The CDR3 contains 13 residues. Germline V lookup: CDR1 SGHNT, CDR2 YENEEA. CDR3 bases: TGTGCCAGCAGCTCGACAGGGTTCGATGAGCAGTTCTTC. Translation gives CASSSTGFDEQFF.

V and J are TRBV28 and TRBJ1-4; D remains ambiguous. The CDR3 is 15 amino acids. V shed 2 bases and J shed 3 bases, with 10 bases lying between them. Germline lookup yields CDR1 MDHEN and CDR2 SYDVKM. This CDR3 is CASSLAVKANEKLFF. The CDR3 DNA reads as TGTGCCAGCAGTTTAGCGGTAAAGGCTAATGAAAAACTGTTTTTT.

This clone was observed a single time. V gene TRBV18 combines with J gene TRBJ2-7; D unclear. CDR3 length: 13 amino acids. V was pared by 5 bases and J by 0 bases, with 8 bases between. Germline lookup yields CDR1 KGHSH and CDR2 LQKENI. CDR3 DNA sequence: TGTGCCAGCTCAATACACAGCTCCTACGAGCAGTACTTC. Protein: CASSIHSSYEQYF. The full variable domain, rest sourced from reference TRBV18 and TRBJ2-7, is NAGVMQNPRHLVRRRGQEARLRCSPMKGHSHVYWYRQLPEEGLKFMVYLQKENIIDESGMPKERFSAEFPKEGPSILRIQQVVRGDSAAYFCASSIHSSYEQYFGPGTRLTVT.

V usage is TRBV23-1 and J usage is TRBJ2-1, with a weak D call TRBD2 (6 bases). TRBV23-1 is an ORF for which the function is uncertain. The V end lost 5 bases, the J end lost 9 bases, and 17 bases lay between the germline ends. CDR3 length: 14 amino acids. CDR3 coding DNA: TGCGCCAGCAGTGAGGCGGGGCCGGCGCCTGAGCAGTTCTTC. This translates into CASSEAGPAPEQFF.

This chain joins TRBV2 and TRBJ2-3; TRBD2 agrees at 8 bases. CDR1 is SNHLY, CDR2 FYNNEI, per germline. The ends lost 9 bases at V and 4 bases at J; junction bases unmatched: 12. CDR3 length: 15 residues. CDR3 residues: CASIAGLGYADTQYF. The CDR3 region has the DNA TGTGCCAGTATAGCGGGGCTGGGTTATGCAGATACGCAGTATTTT.

The genes are TRBV6-5 and TRBJ1-2; D is perhaps TRBD1 (5 bases). The CDR3 consists of 13 residues. V dropped 6 bases and J dropped 7 bases, with 15 bases sitting between them. Germline V gene sequence: CDR1 MNHEY, CDR2 SVGAGI. Here the CDR3 DNA reads TGTGCCAGCAGCCCAACGACAGTTGGTGGCTACACCTTC. Translation gives CASSPTTVGGYTF.

This chain joins TRBV7-2 and TRBJ1-2; 7 bases are a match to TRBD1. This CDR3 comprises 13 residues. Germline V lookup: CDR1 SGHTA, CDR2 FQGNSA. V lost 1 base and J lost 14; bases outside the gene matches: 10. The CDR3 DNA follows: TGTGCCAGCAGCTTAGGAGGGACAGTAAGGGGTACCTTC. This sequence encodes CASSLGGTVRGTF.

This sequence joins TRBV28 and TRBJ1-3; weak D call: TRBD1 (5 bases). This CDR3 comprises 17 residues. The germline V and J ends were trimmed by 7 bases and 0 bases, with 19 bases remaining between them. CDR1 is MDHEN, CDR2 SYDVKM, per germline. The CDR3 nucleotides read TGTGCCAGCATGACCGGGGGACCGCTGTACTCTGGAAACACCATATATTTT. Its translation: CASMTGGPLYSGNTIYF.

CDR3 nucleotide sequence: TGTGCCAGTAGTACCACCACCGGGAATAGAAATCAGCCCCAGCATTTT. Its translation is CASSTTTGNRNQPQHF. The rearrangement uses TRBV19 and TRBJ1-5, with unresolved D. V was clipped by 4 bases and J by 4 bases, with 17 bases between them. This CDR3 comprises 16 residues. Germline V gene lookup returns CDR1 LNHDA and CDR2 SQIVND (reference sequence).

The chain employs TRBV9 and TRBJ1-2; possibly TRBD1 for D (6 bases). The CDR3 is 16 amino acids. Germline assignment: CDR1 SGDLS and CDR2 YYNGEE. Trimming took 3 bases from V and 8 from J, leaving 23 bases between them. The CDR3: CASSGTLFGTTNGYTF. Written as DNA, the CDR3 is TGTGCCAGCAGCGGCACCCTTTTTGGGACAACTAACGGCTACACCTTC.

The V call is TRBV5-6, the J call TRBJ1-2; D may be TRBD1 (6 bases). Per the germline V gene, CDR1 is SGHDT and CDR2 is YYEEEE. This CDR3 spans 16 amino acids. The ends were cut back, 8 bases at V and 3 bases at J, with 23 bases in the middle. In nucleotides, the CDR3 is TGTGCCAGTCTCATAACAGGGAGCAGAACCTACTATGGCTACACCTTC. As protein: CASLITGSRTYYGYTF.

The rearrangement links TRBV9 to TRBJ2-3; 12 nucleotides line up with TRBD2. With V trimmed by 3 bases and J by 6 bases, 17 bases remained unmatched. Germline V lookup: CDR1 SGDLS, CDR2 YYNGEE. The CDR3 extends over 19 amino acids. The CDR3 sequence is CASSANPGTSGQRVDTQYF. In nucleotides, the CDR3 is TGTGCCAGCAGCGCCAATCCCGGGACTAGCGGGCAGAGAGTGGATACGCAGTATTTT.

The chain uses TRBV18 and TRBJ2-5; possibly TRBD1 for D (6 bases). In germline, CDR1 is KGHSH, CDR2 LQKENI. V dropped 3 bases and J dropped 5 bases, with 16 bases sitting between them. The CDR3 covers 15 residues. The CDR3 protein is CASSPNPGEQETQYF. CDR3 sequence (DNA): TGTGCCAGCTCACCGAATCCAGGGGAGCAGGAGACCCAGTACTTC.

V and J are TRBV7-3 and TRBJ2-1; 9 bases are shared with TRBD1. The germline V gene encodes CDR1 SGHTA and CDR2 FQGTGA. This CDR3 is 16 amino acids long. The junction had 11 bases not matched to a gene; V was cut back by 5 bases and J by 6 bases. The CDR3 DNA follows: TGTGCCAGCAGCACAATACCGGGACAGGGATCCAATGAGCAGTTCTTC. It codes for CASSTIPGQGSNEQFF.

This chain connects TRBV5-4 to TRBJ2-1; the D is unclear. V was trimmed by 4 bases and J by 10 bases, leaving 15 bases between them. From germline, CDR1 is SGHNT and CDR2 YYREEE (reference sequence). The CDR3 spans 13 residues. CDR3 amino acids: CASSLRDIGEQFF. Here the CDR3 DNA reads TGTGCCAGCAGCCTACGCGACATTGGCGAGCAGTTCTTC.

This chain uses TRBV19 with TRBJ1-6; D gene ambiguous. Germline values: CDR1 LNHDA, CDR2 SQIVND (reference sequence). The CDR3 length is 14 residues. The V gene lost 2 bases and the J gene lost 7 bases, with 9 bases spanning the gap. This CDR3 reads CASSIRMRNSPLHF. The CDR3 DNA reads as TGTGCCAGTAGTATACGCATGAGGAATTCACCCCTCCACTTT.

The chain links TRBV7-2 to TRBJ1-3; D not certain. The CDR3 covers 15 residues. Germline V CDR1 and CDR2: SGHTA, FQGNSA. V lost 5 bases, J lost 2 bases, and 13 bases lay in between. The CDR3 DNA sequence: TGTGCCAGCAGCGCGAGGGTCAGCCCTGGAAACACCATATATTTT. This gives the protein CASSARVSPGNTIYF.

Only a few counts were recorded for this clone. CDR3 protein: CATSAGGAGQGNQPQHF. The CDR3 DNA sequence: TGTGCCACCAGTGCGGGGGGCGCCGGGCAAGGAAATCAGCCCCAGCATTTT. The rearrangement links TRBV24-1 to TRBJ1-5, with a tentative D call TRBD1 (6 bases). V was trimmed by 5 bases and J by 4 bases, leaving 20 bases between them. The CDR3 has 17 amino acids. In germline, CDR1 is KGHDR, CDR2 SFDVKD.

The gene calls are TRBV10-2 and TRBJ1-2, with D possibly being TRBD1 (6 bases). The CDR3 runs to 14 residues. With 3 bases removed from V and 4 bases from J, the gap between germline ends came to 12 bases. Looked up from germline, CDR1 is WSHSY and CDR2 is SAAADI. Here the CDR3 reads CASSDPDRSYGYTF. The CDR3 bases are TGCGCCAGCAGTGACCCTGACAGGAGCTATGGCTACACCTTC.

V is TRBV3-1 (or the pseudogene TRBV3-2) and J is TRBJ2-5, with 7 bases that match TRBD1. With V trimmed by 3 bases and J by 4 bases, 5 bases remained unmatched. Germline-derived CDR1 and CDR2 are LGHDT and YNNKEL (reference sequence). There are 14 residues in the CDR3. CDR3 amino acids: CASSHDRDRETQYF. In nucleotides, the CDR3 is TGTGCCAGCAGCCACGACCGGGACAGAGAGACCCAGTACTTC.

The chain combines TRBV19 with TRBJ2-1; 7 bases fit TRBD2. V shed 2 bases and J 8 bases; nucleotides not matched to a gene: 12. CDR1 is LNHDA, CDR2 SQIVND, per germline (reference sequence). This CDR3 comprises 16 residues. The CDR3 here is CASSINRRIAGDEQFF. The CDR3 bases are TGTGCCAGTAGTATAAACAGAAGGATAGCGGGCGATGAGCAGTTCTTC.

V and J are TRBV9 and TRBJ2-1; 8 nucleotides line up with TRBD1. Germline loops: CDR1 SGDLS, CDR2 YYNGEE. This CDR3 spans 15 amino acids. The V gene end was trimmed by 4 bases and the J gene end by 4 bases; junction bases not matched to a gene: 7. CDR3 bases: TGTGCCAGCAGCCAAGGACAGGGCTTGTACAATGAGCAGTTCTTC. It yields the protein CASSQGQGLYNEQFF. The full variable domain, in which reference TRBV9 and TRBJ2-1 provide the parts outside the CDR3, is DSGVTQTPKHLITATGQRVTLRCSPRSGDLSVYWYQQSLDQGLQFLIQYYNGEERAKGNILERFSAQQFPDLHSELNLSSLELGDSALYFCASSQGQGLYNEQFFGPGTRLTVL.